Below, one T cell receptor (beta chain) is given with its context. The antigen is not known. These data are taken from a study of vaccination effects on CD4 cells after COVID-19. Measured with immunoSEQ multiplex PCR; TCRdb has only the in-frame clones, and not every one. The data show fewer than 30,000 clones, approximately 72% seen once. After expansion with viral peptide pools in the ViraFEST assay, antigen-specific CD4+ T cells were sequenced. Following 10 days of culture, CD4+ T cells were isolated. Vaccinated participants had no history of SARS-CoV-2 infection and tested negative for nucleocapsid antibodies. Sequenced here: CD4+ T cells from PBMCs cultured with SARS-CoV-2 spike peptides, sampled before COVID-19 vaccination. The sequence came from a human donor who received a COVID-19 vaccine.

Written as DNA, the CDR3 is TGTGCCAGCGGCAAGCGGGGGGCAGCGTCCTACAATGAGCAGTTCTTC. Translation gives CASGKRGAASYNEQFF. V gene TRBV9 combines with J gene TRBJ2-1; 9 bases fit TRBD2. J was trimmed by 1 base and V by 7 bases; bases with no gene match: 9. Per germline, CDR1 SGDLS and CDR2 YYNGEE. The CDR3 spans 16 residues.